A single sample gave rise to the 3 T cell receptor beta chains below, sequenced in a study of PD-L1 blockade in urothelial cancer. Profiled with immunoSEQ multiplex PCR; TCRdb holds only in-frame clones, not every one. The sample holds 45,000 to 70,000 clones, 65% to 90% seen once. Time point noted: pretreatment peripheral blood. The sample was PBMCs, taken around atezolizumab (anti-PD-L1) treatment. Every receptor here comes from a man in his sixties or seventies with urothelial cancer.

This rearrangement joins TRBV30 to TRBJ1-1; D not certain. Between the trimmed V and J ends, which lost 2 bases and 9 bases, there was a span of 10 bases. The germline V gene has CDR1 GTSNPN and CDR2 SVGIG (reference sequence). The CDR3 has 11 amino acids. CDR3 in amino acids: CAWSRAGKAFF. The CDR3 DNA follows: TGTGCCTGGAGTCGCGCGGGAAAAGCTTTCTTT.

This clone has only a few counts. J is TRBJ1-1 and V is TRBV30; D is perhaps TRBD1 (5 bases). Germline V gene lookup returns CDR1 GTSNPN and CDR2 SVGIG (reference sequence). The CDR3 consists of 13 residues. V dropped 1 base and J dropped 3 bases, with 9 bases sitting between them. DNA for the CDR3: TGTGCCTGGAGTGCGGGCAGGGACACTGAAGCTTTCTTT. The encoded protein is CAWSAGRDTEAFF.

This clone came up once. The V gene is TRBV28, the J gene TRBJ1-3, with 8 positions matching TRBD1. The length of the CDR3 is 16 residues. Germline-derived CDR1 and CDR2 are MDHEN and SYDVKM. V lost 3 bases to trimming and J lost 3 bases; unmatched junction nucleotides: 7. In nucleotides, the CDR3 is TGTGCCAGCAGTTTGGGGGCAGGGGGCGGTGGAAACACCATATATTTT. It is translated as CASSLGAGGGGNTIYF.